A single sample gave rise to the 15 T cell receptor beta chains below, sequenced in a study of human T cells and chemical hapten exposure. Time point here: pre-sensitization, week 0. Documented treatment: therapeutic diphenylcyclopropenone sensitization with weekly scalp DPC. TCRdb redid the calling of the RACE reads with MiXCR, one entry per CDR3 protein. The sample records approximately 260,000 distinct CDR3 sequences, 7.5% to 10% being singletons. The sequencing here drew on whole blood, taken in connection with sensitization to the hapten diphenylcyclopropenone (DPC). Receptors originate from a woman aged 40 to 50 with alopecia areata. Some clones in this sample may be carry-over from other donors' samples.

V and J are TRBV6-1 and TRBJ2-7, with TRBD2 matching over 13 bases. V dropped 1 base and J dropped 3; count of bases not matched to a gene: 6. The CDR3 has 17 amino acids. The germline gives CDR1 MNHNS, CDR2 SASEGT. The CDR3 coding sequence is TGTGCCAGCAGTGAAGGGCCCGGACTAGCGGGAGTCTACGAGCAGTACTTC. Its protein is CASSEGPGLAGVYEQYF.

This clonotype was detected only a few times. CDR3 coding DNA: TGTGCCAGCAGTTTAGGGGACAACACAGATACGCAGTATTTT. This encodes CASSLGDNTDTQYF. V usage is TRBV28 and J usage is TRBJ2-3; D is perhaps TRBD1 (6 bases). The V end lost 2 bases, the J end lost 2 bases, and 8 bases lay between the germline ends. The CDR3 extends over 14 amino acids. Germline CDR1 reads MDHEN; CDR2 reads SYDVKM.

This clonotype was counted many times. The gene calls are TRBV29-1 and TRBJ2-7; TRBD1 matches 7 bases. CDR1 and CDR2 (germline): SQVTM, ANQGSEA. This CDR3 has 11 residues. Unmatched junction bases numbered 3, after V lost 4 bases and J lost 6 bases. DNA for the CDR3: TGCAGCGTTGCACAGGGGAGCGAGCAGTACTTC. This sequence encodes CSVAQGSEQYF.

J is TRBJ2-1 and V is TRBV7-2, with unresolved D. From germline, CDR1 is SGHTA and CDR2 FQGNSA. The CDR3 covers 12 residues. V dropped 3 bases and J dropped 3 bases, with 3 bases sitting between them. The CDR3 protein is CASSFNYNEQFF. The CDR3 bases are TGTGCCAGCAGCTTCAACTACAATGAGCAGTTCTTC.

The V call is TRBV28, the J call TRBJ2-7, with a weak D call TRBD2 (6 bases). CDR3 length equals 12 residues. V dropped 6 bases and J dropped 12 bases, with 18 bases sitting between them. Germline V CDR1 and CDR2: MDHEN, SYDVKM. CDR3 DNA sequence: TGTGCCAGCAGCGAGCCAGGGAGGCTGGGGTACTTC. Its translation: CASSEPGRLGYF.

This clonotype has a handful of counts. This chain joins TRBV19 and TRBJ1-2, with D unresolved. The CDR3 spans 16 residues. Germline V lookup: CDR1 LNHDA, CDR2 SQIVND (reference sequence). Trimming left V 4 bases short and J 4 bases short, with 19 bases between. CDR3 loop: CASSTSAATPLYGYTF. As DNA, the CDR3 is TGTGCCAGTAGTACATCGGCTGCGACACCCCTCTATGGCTACACCTTC.

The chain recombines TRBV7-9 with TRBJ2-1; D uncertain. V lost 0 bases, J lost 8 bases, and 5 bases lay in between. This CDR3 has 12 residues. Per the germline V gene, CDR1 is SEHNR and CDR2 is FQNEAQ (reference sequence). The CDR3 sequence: CASSLAWYEQFF. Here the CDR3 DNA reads TGTGCCAGCAGCTTAGCTTGGTATGAGCAGTTCTTC.

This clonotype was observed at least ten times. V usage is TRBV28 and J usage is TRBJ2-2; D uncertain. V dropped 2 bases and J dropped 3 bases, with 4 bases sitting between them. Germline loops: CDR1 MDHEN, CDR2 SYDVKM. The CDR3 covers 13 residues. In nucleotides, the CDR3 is TGTGCCAGCAGTTTAGTGTACACCGGGGAGCTGTTTTTT. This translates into CASSLVYTGELFF.

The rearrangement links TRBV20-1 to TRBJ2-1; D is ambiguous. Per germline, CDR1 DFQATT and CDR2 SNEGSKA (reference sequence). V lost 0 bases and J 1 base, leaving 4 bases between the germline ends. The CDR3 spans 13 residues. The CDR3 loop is CSAREESYNEQFF. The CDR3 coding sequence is TGCAGTGCTAGAGAAGAATCCTACAATGAGCAGTTCTTC.

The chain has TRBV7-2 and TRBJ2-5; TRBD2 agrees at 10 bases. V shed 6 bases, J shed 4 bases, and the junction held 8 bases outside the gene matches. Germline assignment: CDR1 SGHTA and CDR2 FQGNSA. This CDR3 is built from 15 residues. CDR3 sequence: CASRLTSGALETQYF. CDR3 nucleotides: TGTGCCAGCAGGCTAACTAGCGGGGCCTTAGAGACCCAGTACTTC. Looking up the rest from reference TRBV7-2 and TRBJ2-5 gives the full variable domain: GAGVSQSPSNKVTEKGKDVELRCDPISGHTALYWYRQSLGQGLEFLIYFQGNSAPDKSGLPSDRFSAERTGGSVSTLTIQRTQQEDSAVYLCASRLTSGALETQYFGPGTRLLVL.

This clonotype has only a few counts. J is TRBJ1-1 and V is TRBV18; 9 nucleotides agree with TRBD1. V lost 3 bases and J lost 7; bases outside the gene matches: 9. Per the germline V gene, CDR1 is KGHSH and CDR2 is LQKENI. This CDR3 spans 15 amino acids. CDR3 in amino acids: CASSPPQGALIEAFF. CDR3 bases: TGTGCCAGCTCACCGCCACAGGGGGCGCTTATTGAAGCTTTCTTT.

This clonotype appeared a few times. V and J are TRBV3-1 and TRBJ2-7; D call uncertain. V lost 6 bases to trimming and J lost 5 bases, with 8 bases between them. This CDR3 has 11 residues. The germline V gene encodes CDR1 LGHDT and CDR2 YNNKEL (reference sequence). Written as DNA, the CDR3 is TGTGCCAGCAGAAAAGGCCACGAGCAGTACTTC. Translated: CASRKGHEQYF.

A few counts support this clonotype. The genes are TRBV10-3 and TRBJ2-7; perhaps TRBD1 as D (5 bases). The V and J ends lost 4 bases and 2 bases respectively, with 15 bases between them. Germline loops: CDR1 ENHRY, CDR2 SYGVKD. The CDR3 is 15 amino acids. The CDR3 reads CAISVRPSGPYEQYF. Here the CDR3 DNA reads TGTGCCATCAGTGTCCGGCCCTCAGGGCCCTACGAGCAGTACTTC.

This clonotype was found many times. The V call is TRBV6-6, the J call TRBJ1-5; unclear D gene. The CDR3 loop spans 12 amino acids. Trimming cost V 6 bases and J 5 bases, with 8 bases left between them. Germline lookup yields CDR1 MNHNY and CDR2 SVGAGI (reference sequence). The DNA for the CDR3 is TGTGCCAGCAGAAACATGGATCAGCCCCAGCATTTT. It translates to CASRNMDQPQHF.

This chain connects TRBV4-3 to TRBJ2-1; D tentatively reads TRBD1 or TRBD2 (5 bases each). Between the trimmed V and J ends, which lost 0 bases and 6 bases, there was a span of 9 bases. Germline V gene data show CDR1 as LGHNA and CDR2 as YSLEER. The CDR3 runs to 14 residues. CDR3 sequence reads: CASSQDTGANEQFF. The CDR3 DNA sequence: TGCGCCAGCAGCCAAGATACCGGGGCCAATGAGCAGTTCTTC.